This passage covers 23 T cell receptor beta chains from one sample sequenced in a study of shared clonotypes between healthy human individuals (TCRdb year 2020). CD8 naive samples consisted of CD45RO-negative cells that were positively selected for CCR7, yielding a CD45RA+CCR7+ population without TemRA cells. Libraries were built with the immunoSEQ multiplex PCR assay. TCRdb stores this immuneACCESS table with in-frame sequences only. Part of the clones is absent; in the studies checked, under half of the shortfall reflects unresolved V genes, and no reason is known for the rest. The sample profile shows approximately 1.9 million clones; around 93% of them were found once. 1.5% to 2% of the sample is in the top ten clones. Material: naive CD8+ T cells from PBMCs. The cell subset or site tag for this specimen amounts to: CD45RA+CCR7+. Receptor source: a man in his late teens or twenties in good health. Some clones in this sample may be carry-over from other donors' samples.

CDR3 bases: TGTGCCAGCAGTGACGGACAAAACACCGGGGAGCTGTTTTTT. Protein: CASSDGQNTGELFF. The V gene is TRBV6-4, the J gene TRBJ2-2, with D perhaps matching TRBD1 (5 bases). Trimming took 2 bases from V and 2 from J, leaving 6 bases between them. The germline V gene has CDR1 MRHNA and CDR2 SNTAGT. This CDR3 spans 14 amino acids.

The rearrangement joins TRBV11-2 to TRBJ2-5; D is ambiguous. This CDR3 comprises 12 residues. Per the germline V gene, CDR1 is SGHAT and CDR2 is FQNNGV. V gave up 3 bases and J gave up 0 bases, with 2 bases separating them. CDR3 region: CASSFDQETQYF. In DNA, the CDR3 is TGTGCCAGCAGCTTCGACCAAGAGACCCAGTACTTC.

The DNA for the CDR3 is TGTGCCAGCAGCGTAGCGGACTTCCCCTACGAGCAGTACTTC. Translation: CASSVADFPYEQYF. J is TRBJ2-7 and V is TRBV9; TRBD2 might be the D (5 bases). CDR1 and CDR2 (germline): SGDLS, YYNGEE. This CDR3 comprises 14 residues. Trimming cost V 0 bases and J 2 bases, with 9 bases left between them.

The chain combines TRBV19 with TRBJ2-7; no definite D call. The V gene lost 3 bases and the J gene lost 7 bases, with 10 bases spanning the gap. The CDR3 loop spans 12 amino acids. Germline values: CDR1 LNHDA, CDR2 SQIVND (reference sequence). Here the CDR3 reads CASSIGKREQYF. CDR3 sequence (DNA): TGTGCCAGTAGTATCGGTAAACGGGAGCAGTACTTC.

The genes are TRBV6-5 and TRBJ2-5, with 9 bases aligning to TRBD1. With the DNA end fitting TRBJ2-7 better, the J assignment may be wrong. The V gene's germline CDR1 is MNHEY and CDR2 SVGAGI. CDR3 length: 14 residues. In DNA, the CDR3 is TGTGCCAGCAGGCCCGGGACAGGGATCCACGAGCAGTACTTC. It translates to CASRPGTGIHEQYF.

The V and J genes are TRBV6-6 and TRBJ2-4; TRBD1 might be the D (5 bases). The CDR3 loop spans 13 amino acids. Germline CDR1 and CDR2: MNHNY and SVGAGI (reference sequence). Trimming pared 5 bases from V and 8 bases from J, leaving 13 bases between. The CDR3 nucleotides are TGTGCCAGCAGTCCGGACCCCAGGGACATTCAGTACTTC. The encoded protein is CASSPDPRDIQYF.

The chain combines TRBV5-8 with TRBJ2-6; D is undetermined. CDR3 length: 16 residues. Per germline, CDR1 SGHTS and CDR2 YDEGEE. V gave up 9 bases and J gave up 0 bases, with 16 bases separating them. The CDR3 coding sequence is TGTGCCACCATACTGTACCGAGACTCTGGGGCCAACGTCCTGACTTTC. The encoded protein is CATILYRDSGANVLTF.

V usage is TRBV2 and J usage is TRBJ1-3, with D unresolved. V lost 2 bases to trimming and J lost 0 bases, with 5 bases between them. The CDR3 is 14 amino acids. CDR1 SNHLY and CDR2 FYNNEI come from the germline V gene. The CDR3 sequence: CASSENSSGNTIYF. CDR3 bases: TGTGCCAGCAGTGAAAACAGCTCTGGAAACACCATATATTTT.

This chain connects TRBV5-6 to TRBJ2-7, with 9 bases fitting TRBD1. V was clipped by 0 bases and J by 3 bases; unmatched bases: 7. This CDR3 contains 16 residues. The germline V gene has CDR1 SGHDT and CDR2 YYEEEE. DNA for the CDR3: TGTGCCAGCAGCTTGGGGTTCGGGACAGGGATCTACGAGCAGTACTTC. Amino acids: CASSLGFGTGIYEQYF.

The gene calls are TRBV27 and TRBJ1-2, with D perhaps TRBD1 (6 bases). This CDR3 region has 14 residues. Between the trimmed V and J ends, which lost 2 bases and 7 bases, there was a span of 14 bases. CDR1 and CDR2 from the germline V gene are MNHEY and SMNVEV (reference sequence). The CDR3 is CASSLDAGAVGYTF. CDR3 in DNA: TGTGCCAGCAGTTTAGATGCGGGGGCGGTTGGCTACACCTTC.

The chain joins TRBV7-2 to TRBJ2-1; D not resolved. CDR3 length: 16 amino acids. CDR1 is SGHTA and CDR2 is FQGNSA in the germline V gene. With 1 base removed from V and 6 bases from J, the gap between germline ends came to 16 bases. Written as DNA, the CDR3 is TGTGCCAGCAGCTTAGTAGGTAGCTGGGGATCCAATGAGCAGTTCTTC. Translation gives CASSLVGSWGSNEQFF.

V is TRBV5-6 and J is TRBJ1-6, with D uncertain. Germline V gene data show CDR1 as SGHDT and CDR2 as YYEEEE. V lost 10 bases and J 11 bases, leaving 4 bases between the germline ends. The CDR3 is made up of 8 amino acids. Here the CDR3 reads CAETPLHF. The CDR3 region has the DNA TGTGCCGAAACACCCCTCCACTTT.

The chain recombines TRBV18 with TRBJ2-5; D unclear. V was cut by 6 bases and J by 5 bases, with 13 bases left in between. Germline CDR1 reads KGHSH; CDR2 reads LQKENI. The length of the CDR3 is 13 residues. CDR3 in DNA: TGTGCCAGCTCCCCCTCTTCGAGCGAGACCCAGTACTTC. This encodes CASSPSSSETQYF.

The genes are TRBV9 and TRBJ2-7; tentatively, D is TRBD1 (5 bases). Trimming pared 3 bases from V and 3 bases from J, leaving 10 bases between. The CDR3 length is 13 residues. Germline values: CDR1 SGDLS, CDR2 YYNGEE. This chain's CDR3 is CASSEGPHYEQYF. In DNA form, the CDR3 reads TGTGCCAGCAGCGAGGGGCCCCACTACGAGCAGTACTTC.

CDR3 nucleotide sequence: TGTGCCAGCAGCAACCCGTGGACAGGTGACAATGAGCAGTTCTTC. Translation gives CASSNPWTGDNEQFF. The chain employs TRBV7-9 and TRBJ2-1, with TRBD1 identical over 7 bases. Germline CDR1 is SEHNR and CDR2 is FQNEAQ (reference sequence). The CDR3 consists of 15 residues. Trimming removed 5 bases from V and 5 bases from J; junction bases left unmatched: 9.

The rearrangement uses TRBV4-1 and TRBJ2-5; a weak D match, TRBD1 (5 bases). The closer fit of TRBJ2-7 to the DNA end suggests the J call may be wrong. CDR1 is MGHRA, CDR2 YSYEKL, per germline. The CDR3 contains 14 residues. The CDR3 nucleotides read TGCGCCAGCAGCCAAGTCGCAGGGCCCTACGAGCAGTACTTC. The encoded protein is CASSQVAGPYEQYF.

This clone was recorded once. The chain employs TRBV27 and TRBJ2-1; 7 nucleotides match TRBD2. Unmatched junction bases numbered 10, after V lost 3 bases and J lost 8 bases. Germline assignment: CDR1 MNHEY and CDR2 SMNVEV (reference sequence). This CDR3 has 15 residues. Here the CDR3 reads CASSFGTTSGDEQFF. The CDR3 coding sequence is TGTGCCAGCAGTTTCGGGACTACCTCCGGCGATGAGCAGTTCTTC.

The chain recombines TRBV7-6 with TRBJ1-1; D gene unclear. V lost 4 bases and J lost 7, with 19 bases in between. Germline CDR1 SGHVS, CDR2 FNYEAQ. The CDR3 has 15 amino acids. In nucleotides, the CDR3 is TGTGCCAGCAGCTCTGAGGCGGCTCTGGGGTATGAAGCTTTCTTT. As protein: CASSSEAALGYEAFF.

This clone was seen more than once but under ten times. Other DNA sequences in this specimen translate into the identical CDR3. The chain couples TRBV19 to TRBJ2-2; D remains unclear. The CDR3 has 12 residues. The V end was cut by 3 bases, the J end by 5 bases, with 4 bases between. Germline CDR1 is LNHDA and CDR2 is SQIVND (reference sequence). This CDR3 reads CASSIGTGELFF. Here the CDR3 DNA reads TGTGCCAGTAGTATCGGAACCGGGGAGCTGTTTTTT.

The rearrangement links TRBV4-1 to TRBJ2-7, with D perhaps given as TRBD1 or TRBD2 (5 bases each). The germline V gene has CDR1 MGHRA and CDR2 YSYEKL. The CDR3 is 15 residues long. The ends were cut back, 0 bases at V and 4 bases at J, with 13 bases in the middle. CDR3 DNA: TGCGCCAGCAGCCAAGATCTGGGACGGTCGTACGAGCAGTACTTC. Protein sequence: CASSQDLGRSYEQYF.

This CDR3 reads CSVVRQGVGGELFF. In DNA, the CDR3 is TGCAGCGTTGTGAGACAGGGGGTCGGCGGGGAGCTGTTTTTT. The chain has TRBV29-1 and TRBJ2-2, with 9 bases fitting TRBD1. CDR1 is SQVTM, CDR2 ANQGSEA, per germline. Trimming took 4 bases from V and 7 from J; bases not matched to a gene: 7. The CDR3 consists of 14 residues.

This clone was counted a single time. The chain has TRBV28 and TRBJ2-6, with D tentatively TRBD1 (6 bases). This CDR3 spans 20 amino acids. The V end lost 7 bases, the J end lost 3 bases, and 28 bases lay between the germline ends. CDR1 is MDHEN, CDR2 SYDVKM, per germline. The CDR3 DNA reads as TGTGCCAGCACCAGTGGGGTGGTGGGCAGGGGATGGGTTGGGGCCAACGTCCTGACTTTC. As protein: CASTSGVVGRGWVGANVLTF.

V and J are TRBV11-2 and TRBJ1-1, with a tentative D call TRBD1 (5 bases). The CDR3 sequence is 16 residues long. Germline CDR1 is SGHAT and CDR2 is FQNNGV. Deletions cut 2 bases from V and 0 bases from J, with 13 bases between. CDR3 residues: CASSLWERQMNTEAFF. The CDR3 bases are TGTGCCAGCAGCTTATGGGAGAGACAGATGAACACTGAAGCTTTCTTT.